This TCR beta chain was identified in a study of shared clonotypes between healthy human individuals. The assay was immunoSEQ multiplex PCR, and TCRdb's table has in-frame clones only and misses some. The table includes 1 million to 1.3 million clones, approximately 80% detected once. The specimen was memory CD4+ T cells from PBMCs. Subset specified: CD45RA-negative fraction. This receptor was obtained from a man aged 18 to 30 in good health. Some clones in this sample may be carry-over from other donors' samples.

The CDR3 coding sequence is TGTGCCAGCTCGGGACAGGGACTTGACGAGCAGTACTTC. Translating gives CASSGQGLDEQYF. The chain couples TRBV28 to TRBJ2-7; 9 bases fit TRBD1. Germline assignment: CDR1 MDHEN and CDR2 SYDVKM. This CDR3 region has 13 residues. V gave up 8 bases and J gave up 5 bases; unmatched junction bases: 7.